This TCR beta chain was sequenced during a study of blood T cell repertoires in COVID-19. In its sample, this clone was seen once. Repertoires were generated with immunoSEQ multiplex PCR, while TCRdb's copy carries only in-frame clones and drops some. Of about 320,000 clones in the sample, approximately 88% were seen once. Trimming cost V 7 bases and J 1 base, with 12 bases left between them. The length of the CDR3 is 14 residues. Germline V gene lookup returns CDR1 SGDLS and CDR2 YYNGEE. The chain carries TRBV9 and TRBJ1-5; D gene uncertain. Material: PBMCs or T cells enriched from blood (not recorded which). This TCR was recovered from a woman under 30 who had recovered from COVID-19. As DNA, the CDR3 is TGTGCCAGCGGGAGGGCGGGAAGCAATCAGCCCCAGCATTTT. It translates to CASGRAGSNQPQHF.